These 14 T cell receptor beta chains originate from one sample sequenced in a study of blood T cell repertoires in COVID-19. Clones were sequenced by immunoSEQ multiplex PCR, and TCRdb holds only the in-frame ones, with some missing. The table lists 200,000 or so clones, 70% to 90% of them singletons. The sample comprised PBMCs or T cells enriched from blood (not recorded which). These receptors all stem from a woman under 30 who had recovered from COVID-19.

The rearrangement uses TRBV27 and TRBJ1-2; D is possibly TRBD1 (6 bases). CDR1 is MNHEY, CDR2 SMNVEV, per germline (reference sequence). The V and J ends lost 4 bases and 7 bases respectively, with 16 bases between them. The CDR3 totals 14 residues. The CDR3 DNA follows: TGTGCCAGCAGTTCCAATGTGGGGGCAGGTGGCTACACCTTC. This sequence encodes CASSSNVGAGGYTF.

This sequence joins TRBV14 and TRBJ1-3, with 9 bases matching TRBD1. V dropped 2 bases and J dropped 6; count of bases not matched to a gene: 8. This CDR3 is built from 16 residues. Germline V gene sequence: CDR1 SGHDN, CDR2 FVKESK. As DNA, the CDR3 is TGTGCCAGCAGCCAAAGCCGGGACAGGGCCGTAAACACCATATATTTT. Amino acid sequence: CASSQSRDRAVNTIYF.

This clone came up once. The V gene is TRBV28, the J gene TRBJ2-1; 10 positions agree with TRBD2. Trimming took 3 bases from V and 1 from J; bases not matched to a gene: 9. From germline, CDR1 is MDHEN and CDR2 SYDVKM. The CDR3 totals 18 residues. CDR3 region: CASSLGPSGGRSYNEQFF. DNA for the CDR3: TGTGCCAGCAGTTTGGGCCCTAGCGGGGGTAGGTCCTACAATGAGCAGTTCTTC.

The genes are TRBV15 and TRBJ1-1; D uncertain. V was shortened by 2 bases and J by 2 bases, with 9 bases between the two germline ends. There are 14 residues in the CDR3. CDR1 is LNHNV and CDR2 is YYDKDF in the germline V gene (reference sequence). CDR3 region: CATSRINRNTEAFF. For the CDR3, the DNA is TGTGCCACCAGCAGAATAAATCGTAACACTGAAGCTTTCTTT.

The chain is built from TRBV5-1 and TRBJ1-1; D unresolved. Trimming shortened V by 0 bases and J by 1 base, and 7 bases separated the two germline ends. This CDR3 region has 14 residues. Germline V gives CDR1 SGHRS, CDR2 YFSETQ. The CDR3, as DNA: TGCGCCAGCAGCTTGGTTTACGGGAACACTGAAGCTTTCTTT. Protein product: CASSLVYGNTEAFF.

This chain uses TRBV5-1 with TRBJ1-2; 9 nucleotides align to TRBD1. Trimming at V came to 3 bases and at J to 0 bases, leaving 3 bases not matched to a gene. The CDR3 covers 15 residues. Germline CDR1 and CDR2: SGHRS and YFSETQ. As DNA, the CDR3 is TGCGCCAGCAGCTACACAGGGGGCTCTAACTATGGCTACACCTTC. It translates to CASSYTGGSNYGYTF.

This chain connects TRBV2 to TRBJ1-1; D perhaps matches TRBD1 (6 bases). This CDR3 has 12 amino acids. The germline CDR1 and CDR2 sequences are SNHLY and FYNNEI. Trimming pared 6 bases from V and 5 bases from J, leaving 10 bases between. The CDR3 sequence is CASSLQGTEAFF. CDR3 nucleotides: TGTGCCAGCAGCTTACAGGGTACTGAAGCTTTCTTT.

This sequence joins TRBV5-1 and TRBJ2-7; 10 nucleotides align to TRBD2. CDR1 and CDR2 (germline): SGHRS, YFSETQ. V trimming: 3 bases; J trimming: 1 base; junction bases outside the gene matches: 4. The CDR3 loop spans 15 amino acids. The DNA for the CDR3 is TGCGCCAGCAGCTCTACTAGCGGGGATTCCTACGAGCAGTACTTC. This gives the protein CASSSTSGDSYEQYF.

V usage is TRBV23-1 and J usage is TRBJ2-1; D perhaps matches TRBD2 (6 bases). TRBV23-1 qualifies as an ORF whose function is uncertain. CDR3 length equals 16 residues. V was clipped by 0 bases and J by 2 bases, with 11 bases between them. The CDR3 bases are TGCGCCAGCAGTCAATCGTACTGCGGGACCTACAATGAGCAGTTCTTC. It translates to CASSQSYCGTYNEQFF.

The J gene is TRBJ1-2, the V gene TRBV13, with no clear D. Trimming took 4 bases from V and 8 from J, leaving 17 bases between them. The CDR3 runs to 14 residues. Germline loops: CDR1 PRHDT, CDR2 FYEKMQ (reference sequence). CDR3 sequence reads: CASSSTTEEAGYTF. The CDR3 region has the DNA TGTGCCAGCAGCTCGACCACGGAGGAGGCGGGCTACACCTTC. Variable domain in full (rest from reference TRBV13 and TRBJ1-2): AAGVIQSPRHLIKEKRETATLKCYPIPRHDTVYWYQQGPGQDPQFLISFYEKMQSDKGSIPDRFSAQQFSDYHSELNMSSLELGDSALYFCASSSTTEEAGYTFGSGTRLTVV.

The rearrangement links TRBV7-9 to TRBJ2-3; 8 positions match TRBD1. Trimming removed 4 bases from V and 4 bases from J; junction bases left unmatched: 13. This CDR3 has 17 residues. CDR1 is SEHNR, CDR2 FQNEAQ, per germline (reference sequence). The CDR3 sequence: CASSSTRGLSPADTQYF. In nucleotides, the CDR3 is TGTGCCAGCAGCTCAACCAGGGGGCTTTCCCCAGCAGATACGCAGTATTTT.

The J gene is TRBJ1-3, the V gene TRBV28, with 8 bases matching TRBD1. V lost 5 bases to trimming and J lost 1 base; unmatched junction nucleotides: 7. This CDR3 contains 16 residues. CDR1 and CDR2 from the germline V gene are MDHEN and SYDVKM. The CDR3 DNA reads as TGTGCCAGCAGTCTCAGGGACAGGAGGTCTGGAAACACCATATATTTT. It yields the protein CASSLRDRRSGNTIYF.

The genes are TRBV2 and TRBJ1-5, with TRBD1 matching 9 bases. Germline V gene sequence: CDR1 SNHLY, CDR2 FYNNEI. The CDR3 loop spans 15 amino acids. V trimming: 7 bases; J trimming: 7 bases; junction bases outside the gene matches: 11. This chain's CDR3 is CASTRSQGARQPQHF. In DNA, the CDR3 is TGTGCCAGCACCCGTTCACAGGGGGCAAGGCAGCCCCAGCATTTT.

The V call is TRBV4-1, the J call TRBJ2-7; possibly TRBD1 for D (5 bases). Trimming left V 2 bases short and J 3 bases short, with 14 bases between. The CDR3 is 15 amino acids. Germline CDR1 reads MGHRA; CDR2 reads YSYEKL. CDR3 region: CASSQTSTGNYEQYF. The CDR3 DNA is TGCGCCAGCAGCCAAACCTCTACAGGAAACTACGAGCAGTACTTC.